A selection of T cell receptor beta chains follows, all from one sample in a study of cytomegalovirus exposure and HLA in healthy donors. Using immunoSEQ multiplex PCR, the repertoire was profiled, and TCRdb retains in-frame clones only, with some absent. The sample has about 94,000 clones, about 7.6% seen once; the top ten hold 2% to 2.5%. The specimen was PBMCs. The receptors were gathered from a man aged 45-60 years in good health and CMV-seronegative. The CDR3 runs from the conserved cysteine through the conserved F or W. Fields, in order: clone size, J gene, D gene, V gene, CDR3 protein, CDR3 DNA. D genes are given only for firm matches. Expanded clones are given a class, and other clones once, few, many or no size at all.

abundance: few; j_gene: TRBJ2-2; d_gene: NA; v_gene: TRBV28; CDR3aa: CASMRDTGELFF; CDR3nt: TGTGCCAGCATGAGGGACACCGGGGAGCTGTTTTTT
abundance: few; j_gene: TRBJ2-1; d_gene: NA; v_gene: TRBV5-1; CDR3aa: CASSLPQMREQFF; CDR3nt: TGCGCCAGCAGCTTGCCCCAAATGCGTGAGCAGTTCTTC
abundance: few; j_gene: TRBJ2-5; d_gene: TRBD2; v_gene: TRBV4-2; CDR3aa: CASSQDVTSVERSRETQYF; CDR3nt: TGTGCCAGCAGCCAAGACGTGACTAGCGTAGAACGGAGCCGGGAGACCCAGTACTTC
abundance: NA; j_gene: TRBJ1-2; d_gene: NA; v_gene: TRBV28; CDR3aa: CASSLWGGNGYTF; CDR3nt: TGTGCCAGCAGTTTATGGGGGGGTAATGGCTACACCTTC
abundance: NA; j_gene: TRBJ1-2; d_gene: TRBD1; v_gene: TRBV6-1; CDR3aa: CASSAGTGGYYGYTF; CDR3nt: TGTGCCAGCAGTGCGGGGACAGGGGGGTACTATGGCTACACCTTC
abundance: few; j_gene: TRBJ2-3; d_gene: TRBD2; v_gene: TRBV4-3; CDR3aa: CASSQALPRLAGPDTQYF; CDR3nt: TGCGCCAGCAGCCAAGCGTTGCCAAGGCTAGCGGGACCAGATACGCAGTATTTT
abundance: few; j_gene: TRBJ2-3; d_gene: TRBD2; v_gene: TRBV29-1; CDR3aa: CSVGGLGTDTQYF; CDR3nt: TGCAGCGTTGGGGGACTAGGGACAGATACGCAGTATTTT
abundance: NA; j_gene: TRBJ2-7; d_gene: TRBD2; v_gene: TRBV7-2; CDR3aa: CASSFSGSGRSSYEQYF; CDR3nt: TGTGCCAGCAGCTTTAGCGGGTCCGGAAGGAGTTCCTACGAGCAGTACTTC
abundance: few; j_gene: TRBJ1-1; d_gene: NA; v_gene: TRBV6-6; CDR3aa: CASIRPGGTEAFF; CDR3nt: TGTGCCAGCATCCGACCGGGGGGGACTGAAGCTTTCTTT
abundance: NA; j_gene: TRBJ2-1; d_gene: NA; v_gene: TRBV28; CDR3aa: CASNNGYSYNEQFF; CDR3nt: TGTGCCAGCAACAACGGGTATTCCTACAATGAGCAGTTCTTC
abundance: NA; j_gene: TRBJ2-3; d_gene: TRBD2; v_gene: TRBV27; CDR3aa: CASRNRGLAGGPDTQYF; CDR3nt: TGTGCCAGCAGAAACCGGGGGCTAGCGGGAGGGCCAGATACGCAGTATTTT
abundance: NA; j_gene: TRBJ2-7; d_gene: NA; v_gene: TRBV7-9; CDR3aa: CASSKALIGGTTYEQYF; CDR3nt: TGTGCCAGCAGCAAAGCCCTAATAGGGGGAACGACCTACGAGCAGTACTTC
abundance: few; j_gene: TRBJ2-7; d_gene: NA; v_gene: TRBV6-6; CDR3aa: CASSQGLQPREQYF; CDR3nt: TGTGCCAGCAGCCAGGGACTCCAACCTCGCGAGCAGTACTTC
abundance: NA; j_gene: TRBJ2-7; d_gene: NA; v_gene: TRBV28; CDR3aa: CASSLFGEQYF; CDR3nt: TGTGCCAGCAGTTTGTTCGGCGAGCAGTACTTC
abundance: few; j_gene: TRBJ2-3; d_gene: NA; v_gene: TRBV18; CDR3aa: CASSLIPGTDTQYF; CDR3nt: TGTGCCAGCTCACTGATTCCGGGCACAGATACGCAGTATTTT
abundance: few; j_gene: TRBJ2-6; d_gene: NA; v_gene: TRBV9; CDR3aa: CASSARTAGANVLTF; CDR3nt: TGTGCCAGCAGCGCTCGGACAGCTGGGGCCAACGTCCTGACTTTC
abundance: NA; j_gene: TRBJ2-2; d_gene: TRBD2; v_gene: TRBV5-5; CDR3aa: CASSLGLAGGNTGELFF; CDR3nt: TGTGCCAGCAGCTTGGGACTAGCGGGGGGAAACACCGGGGAGCTGTTTTTT
abundance: few; j_gene: TRBJ2-7; d_gene: TRBD1; v_gene: TRBV5-5; CDR3aa: CASSIYPGTGGLSGEQYF; CDR3nt: TGTGCCAGCAGCATATACCCGGGGACAGGGGGATTATCGGGGGAGCAGTACTTC
abundance: NA; j_gene: TRBJ2-3; d_gene: NA; v_gene: TRBV7-2; CDR3aa: CASSPLGSLTDTQYF; CDR3nt: TGTGCCAGCAGCCCACTAGGTTCCCTCACAGATACGCAGTATTTT
abundance: NA; j_gene: TRBJ2-7; d_gene: TRBD2; v_gene: TRBV29-1; CDR3aa: CSVENPGGEQYF; CDR3nt: TGCAGCGTTGAAAACCCCGGGGGGGAGCAGTACTTC
abundance: few; j_gene: TRBJ2-7; d_gene: TRBD2; v_gene: TRBV30; CDR3aa: CAWSAGAYEQYF; CDR3nt: TGTGCCTGGAGCGCGGGGGCCTACGAGCAGTACTTC
abundance: few; j_gene: TRBJ2-1; d_gene: NA; v_gene: TRBV5-1; CDR3aa: CASSLRTGRSYNEQFF; CDR3nt: TGCGCCAGCAGCTTGCGGACTGGTCGCTCCTACAATGAGCAGTTCTTC
abundance: NA; j_gene: TRBJ2-7; d_gene: NA; v_gene: TRBV5-6; CDR3aa: CASSLAFNSYEQYF; CDR3nt: TGTGCCAGCAGCTTGGCCTTTAATTCCTACGAGCAGTACTTC
abundance: few; j_gene: TRBJ1-6; d_gene: TRBD1; v_gene: TRBV10-3; CDR3aa: CAISPNLGADRVGSPLHF; CDR3nt: TGTGCCATCTCTCCTAACCTTGGCGCCGACAGGGTGGGATCACCCCTCCACTTT
abundance: few; j_gene: TRBJ2-3; d_gene: TRBD2; v_gene: TRBV5-5; CDR3aa: CASPSERGAGDTQYF; CDR3nt: TGTGCCAGCCCCAGCGAGCGGGGGGCCGGAGATACGCAGTATTTT
abundance: NA; j_gene: TRBJ2-3; d_gene: NA; v_gene: TRBV27; CDR3aa: CASSPLRGAGTDTQYF; CDR3nt: TGTGCCAGCAGCCCGCTTCGGGGAGCGGGCACAGATACGCAGTATTTT